This TCR beta chain originates from a study of T cell responses to AZD1222 COVID-19 vaccine. The table lists this clone with a few counts. What it binds is unknown. Sequenced by immunoSEQ multiplex PCR; TCRdb stores in-frame clones only, minus some. The sample lists approximately 100,000 clones; 90% were seen once. Overall study findings and caveats: Sampling captured repertoires only after the peak T cell response. Only six people who got AZD1222 tested seropositive at baseline. Across spike, vaccine-associated CD4 TCRs were found, dominant at 160-218 and 743-854.

The V end lost 5 bases, the J end lost 4 bases, and 12 bases lay between the germline ends. There are 15 residues in the CDR3. From germline, CDR1 is LNHDA and CDR2 SQIVND (reference sequence). The chain links TRBV19 to TRBJ1-6; D not resolved. This receptor was taken from an adult in good health. The sample here was peripheral blood, taken on day 0 of AZD1222 vaccination. CDR3 bases: TGTGCCAGTAGTGGTGGTTACCCGTATAATTCACCCCTCCACTTT. Translation gives CASSGGYPYNSPLHF.